This is a list of T cell receptor beta chains from one sample in a study of cytomegalovirus exposure and HLA in healthy donors. Repertoires were generated with immunoSEQ multiplex PCR, while TCRdb's copy carries only in-frame clones and drops some. This repertoire shows tens of thousands of clones, 70% found once; its top ten account for roughly 4%. What was sequenced was PBMCs. These receptors came from a woman aged 50 to 60 in good health and CMV-seronegative. CDR3s include the opening cysteine and the closing phenylalanine or tryptophan. Fields, in order: CDR3 length, V gene, CDR3 protein.

11 | TRBV15 | CATSSRGEAFF
15 | TRBV6-4 | CASSVSSGNYNEQFF
13 | TRBV6-5 | CASSYSRDQPQHF
16 | TRBV15 | CATSRGSGTTTDTQYF
15 | TRBV5-1 | CASSSSLAGQETQYF
14 | TRBV5-1 | CASSVAGGSETQYF
16 | TRBV10-1 | CASSMGLAGTRDIQYF
15 | TRBV5-1 | CASSLGAEANYGYTF
16 | TRBV6-1 | CASSDFQGQGSYEQYF
16 | TRBV4-2 | CASSQPGTGYNYGYTF
17 | TRBV4-1 | CASSQFVRESSYNEQFF
15 | TRBV6-5 | CASRLTGFSNQPQHF
13 | TRBV4-1 | CASSPRESYEQYF